Below, one T cell receptor beta chain is given with its context. Its antigen has not been determined. The record has no base qualities; no much larger clone is one base away. This record belongs to a study of sequential checkpoint blockade in melanoma (dated 2019 in TCRdb). Some background on the complete study: Patients were assigned by 1:1 randomization to either first-line nivolumab followed by ipilimumab (arm A) or ipilimumab followed by nivolumab (arm B). Maintenance nivolumab came after each of the two trial sequences.

The immunoSEQ Assay was used to immunosequence TCRbeta CDR3 regions from genomic DNA. Before high-throughput sequencing, the genomic DNA was amplified using bias-controlled multiplex PCR. The original pipeline was this. To quantify the absolute abundance of each unique TCRbeta CDR3 region, the sequences were collapsed and filtered. Clonality was defined as 1 minus Pielou's evenness and was calculated using productive rearrangements only. Clones with significantly greater frequencies in on-treatment versus baseline samples were identified using a previously published method. Here the immuneACCESS table is served through TCRdb, limited to in-frame sequences with V and J called. Missing clones are a known gap in these copies; in checked studies unresolved V genes cover under half, and the rest lacks a known reason. The V and J calls and clone size come from that table; D and trimming were worked out from the DNA. Within this sample are 30,000 to 35,000 clones, with 82% of them counted one time only. The ten largest clonotypes hold around 18% of the sample.

Per the germline V gene, MDHEN is the CDR1 and SYDVKM is the CDR2. The CDR3 numbers 15 residues from cysteine through phenylalanine. Here the CDR3 DNA is all that survives: 45 bases in frame from base 1. Here V drops 8 bases and J drops 6 bases, and the junction holds 8 bases not matched to any gene. Here is what the overall study found, with its caveats: The model for predicting response that combines TCR metrics with mutation burden needs to be validated in larger, independent patient cohorts.

In the paper's terms, the treatment or condition label means: randomized to nivolumab then ipilimumab (arm A) or the reverse (arm B). Prior DNA-damaging chemotherapy had not been received by any trial patient. Live CD3+CD8+ cells negative for CD19 and CD56 were sorted from thawed PBMCs on a FACS Aria II flow cytometer. The samples were obtained from melanoma patients enrolled in CheckMate 064, an open-label, randomized phase II trial testing sequential checkpoint blockade. Peripheral blood mononuclear cells were collected by leukapheresis, purified with Ficoll-Paque, and frozen in human serum with roughly 10% DMSO. Immediately after sorting, the purity of sorted blood CD3+CD8+ cells was verified to be >95%, after which DNA was extracted.

This specimen was CD8+ T cells sorted from blood (inferred from file names), taken from a patient given nivolumab and ipilimumab in sequence. This receptor was obtained from a human donor with melanoma. The receptor chain draws on TRBV28 and TRBJ1-5; a stretch of 12 junction bases matches TRBD1. The CDR3 reads as follows: CASLSGQGASQPQHF. The nucleotide sequence reads as follows: TGTGCCAGCTTATCGGGACAGGGGGCTTCTCAGCCCCAGCATTTT.